These T cell receptor beta chains were read from a single sample in a study of identical twins. TCRdb itself ran the 5' RACE reads through MiXCR, one entry per CDR3 protein. The sample lists about 470,000 distinct CDR3 sequences; roughly 24% were seen once. This same sample was also part of a study on T cells expressing NK-cell markers.

Sequenced: CD4+ T cells sorted from blood. The receptors originated from a young woman in good health. Each CDR3 is given with its conserved first and last residue. Fields, in order: clone size, J gene, D gene, V gene, CDR3 protein, CDR3 DNA. The D gene is left open where the match is weak. The listing skips clone size in some rows; elsewhere it reads once, few, many or a size class.

>few|TRBJ2-5|TRBD2|TRBV12-3/TRBV12-4
CASGGLAQTQYF
TGTGCCAGCGGCGGACTAGCGCAAACCCAGTACTTC
>-|TRBJ2-4|TRBD2|TRBV20-1
CSAEVPGLAGGKNIQYF
TGCAGTGCTGAAGTCCCGGGACTAGCGGGAGGCAAAAACATTCAGTACTTC
>-|TRBJ2-1|-|TRBV5-1
CASSLVAPNEQFF
TGCGCCAGCAGCTTGGTGGCCCCTAATGAGCAGTTCTTC
>-|TRBJ2-7|-|TRBV6-1
CASSQSTGTGNSF
TGTGCCAGCAGCCAATCAACCGGGACGGGGAACTCCTTC
>many|TRBJ2-3|TRBD2|TRBV5-1
CASSLGLAGVDTQYF
TGTGCCAGCAGCTTAGGGCTAGCGGGGGTGGATACGCAGTATTTT
>-|TRBJ2-7|TRBD1|TRBV20-1
CSATRTGTYEQYF
TGCAGTGCAACTAGGACAGGAACATACGAGCAGTACTTC
>many|TRBJ2-3|-|TRBV5-1
CASSPEWGFRTDTQYF
TGCGCCAGCAGCCCTGAATGGGGGTTCCGCACAGATACGCAGTATTTT
>-|TRBJ2-1|-|TRBV5-1
CASSLDPAGLQFF
TGCGCCAGCAGCTTGGATCCGGCAGGGTTGCAGTTCTTC
>few|TRBJ1-2|-|TRBV20-1
CSAAGFGYTF
TGCAGTGCTGCAGGGTTTGGCTACACCTTC
>-|TRBJ2-2|TRBD1|TRBV5-1
CASSPTGSTGELFF
TGCGCCAGCAGCCCGACAGGGAGCACCGGGGAGCTGTTTTTT
>-|TRBJ1-1|-|TRBV6-4
CASTNGRGNTEAFF
TGTGCCAGCACTAATGGCAGGGGAAACACTGAAGCTTTCTTT
>-|TRBJ2-2|-|TRBV7-3
CASSLLGVNTGELSF
TGTGCCAGCAGCTTATTAGGTGTGAACACCGGGGAGCTGTCTTTT
>few|TRBJ2-1|TRBD2|TRBV7-7
CASSLLGPGLASQEQFF
TGTGCCAGCAGCTTACTCGGTCCGGGACTAGCGTCCCAGGAGCAGTTCTTC
>-|TRBJ2-7|-|TRBV20-1
CSAGRQGYEQYF
TGCAGTGCTGGGCGGCAGGGGTACGAGCAGTACTTC
>few|TRBJ2-7|TRBD2|TRBV3-1
CASSQQTSGRGHEQYF
TGTGCCAGCAGCCAACAGACTAGCGGGAGGGGGCACGAGCAGTACTTC
>many|TRBJ2-2|-|TRBV7-9
CASSSGTGELFF
TGTGCCAGCAGTTCCGGGACCGGGGAGCTGTTTTTT
>few|TRBJ1-1|TRBD1|TRBV5-1
CASRPGQANTEAFF
TGCGCCAGCAGACCGGGACAGGCGAACACTGAAGCTTTCTTT
>-|TRBJ2-7|-|TRBV3-1
CASSQDRVLDEQYF
TGTGCCAGCAGCCAAGATCGGGTTTTGGACGAGCAGTACTTC
>many|TRBJ1-4|-|TRBV7-8
CASSGSEGHEKLFF
TGTGCCAGCAGCGGCTCGGAGGGTCATGAAAAACTGTTTTTT
>-|TRBJ1-2|TRBD1|TRBV29-1
CSVGRDRGYGYTF
TGCAGCGTTGGAAGGGACAGGGGCTATGGCTACACCTTC
>few|TRBJ2-5|-|TRBV20-1
CSAKSGPLATQYF
TGCAGTGCTAAGTCAGGGCCATTGGCAACCCAGTACTTC
>-|TRBJ2-7|TRBD2|TRBV20-1
CSAGLAGMAYEQYF
TGCAGTGCGGGATTAGCGGGAATGGCTTACGAGCAGTACTTC
>-|TRBJ2-7|TRBD2|TRBV12-3/TRBV12-4
CASRPGLADHYEQYF
TGTGCCAGCAGACCGGGACTAGCGGACCACTACGAGCAGTACTTC
>few|TRBJ2-7|TRBD2|TRBV12-3/TRBV12-4
CASSQTSGNNEQYF
TGTGCCAGCAGCCAGACTAGCGGGAATAACGAGCAGTACTTC
>-|TRBJ2-2|-|TRBV20-1
CSAKGRTRETGELFF
TGCAGTGCTAAGGGACGTACCCGAGAAACCGGGGAGCTGTTTTTT
>-|TRBJ2-2|TRBD2|TRBV5-1
CASSSGLAGASTGELFF
TGCGCCAGCAGCTCTGGACTAGCGGGAGCGTCCACCGGGGAGCTGTTTTTT
>many|TRBJ1-3|-|TRBV12-3/TRBV12-4
CASSIGGNTIYF
TGTGCCAGCAGTATTGGAGGAAACACCATATATTTT
>few|TRBJ2-3|-|TRBV29-1
CSVEGAYALTDTQYF
TGCAGCGTTGAAGGGGCGTATGCACTCACAGATACGCAGTATTTT
>few|TRBJ2-3|-|TRBV6-1
CASRTTSTDTQYF
TGTGCCAGCAGGACGACGAGCACAGATACGCAGTATTTT
>few|TRBJ2-7|-|TRBV10-3
CAISESVYEQYF
TGTGCCATCAGTGAATCAGTCTACGAGCAGTACTTC
>-|TRBJ2-1|-|TRBV20-1
CSATWGSTVNEQFF
TGCAGTGCTACCTGGGGTAGTACGGTCAATGAGCAGTTCTTC
>few|TRBJ1-4|-|TRBV29-1
CSVGVATNEKLFF
TGCAGCGTTGGAGTGGCAACTAATGAAAAACTGTTTTTT
>few|TRBJ2-7|TRBD2|TRBV12-3/TRBV12-4
CASRPPGTSGRAGYF
TGTGCCAGCAGACCGCCCGGGACTAGCGGGAGGGCCGGGTACTTC
>few|TRBJ2-2|-|TRBV2
CASTKGANTGELFF
TGTGCCAGCACGAAGGGAGCGAACACCGGGGAGCTGTTTTTT
>-|TRBJ2-2|TRBD2|TRBV6-5
CASSLREKGELFF
TGTGCCAGCAGTTTGCGGGAGAAGGGGGAGCTGTTTTTT
>-|TRBJ2-1|-|TRBV10-2
CASSRGMTYNEQFF
TGCGCCAGCAGTCGGGGAATGACCTACAATGAGCAGTTCTTC
>few|TRBJ2-5|-|TRBV9
CASSARGLTETQYF
TGTGCCAGCAGCGCCAGGGGACTAACGGAGACCCAGTACTTC
>-|TRBJ2-5|TRBD2|TRBV20-1
CSAWWTSGGPGETQYF
TGCAGTGCTTGGTGGACTAGCGGGGGCCCCGGAGAGACCCAGTACTTC
>-|TRBJ2-4|TRBD2|TRBV2
CASTRGTSRAKNIQYF
TGTGCCAGCACTCGGGGGACTAGCAGAGCCAAAAACATTCAGTACTTC
>-|TRBJ1-6|-|TRBV6-1
CASSRRDLKPLHF
TGTGCCAGCAGTCGCCGGGACCTGAAACCCCTCCACTTT
>many|TRBJ2-1|-|TRBV13
CASSLGQGIYEQFF
TGTGCCAGCAGCTTAGGGCAGGGAATCTATGAGCAGTTCTTC
>-|TRBJ2-3|-|TRBV5-5
CASSLGATDTQYF
TGTGCCAGCAGTTTGGGGGCCACAGATACGCAGTATTTT
>few|TRBJ2-1|-|TRBV7-2
CASSPDRRTNNEQFF
TGTGCCAGCAGCCCGGACAGACGGACCAACAATGAGCAGTTCTTC
>few|TRBJ2-7|-|TRBV20-1
CSASGAPYEQYF
TGCAGTGCTAGCGGGGCCCCCTACGAGCAGTACTTC
>few|TRBJ2-2|-|TRBV7-7
CASSLRTDMAGELFF
TGTGCTAGCAGCTTAAGGACGGATATGGCCGGGGAGCTGTTTTTT
>few|TRBJ2-7|TRBD1|TRBV7-2
CASSSLDREGYEQYF
TGTGCCAGCAGCTCCCTGGACAGGGAAGGGTACGAGCAGTACTTC
>few|TRBJ2-1|TRBD2|TRBV24-1
CATSDSGLAGAGEQFF
TGTGCCACCAGTGATTCGGGACTAGCGGGAGCTGGGGAGCAGTTCTTC
>few|TRBJ2-4|-|TRBV5-1
CASSFPGAKNIQYF
TGCGCCAGCAGCTTCCCGGGGGCCAAAAACATTCAGTACTTC
>-|TRBJ2-7|TRBD2|TRBV6-2/TRBV6-3
CASSTGASGTNEQYF
TGTGCCAGCAGTACCGGGGCTAGCGGGACCAACGAGCAGTACTTC